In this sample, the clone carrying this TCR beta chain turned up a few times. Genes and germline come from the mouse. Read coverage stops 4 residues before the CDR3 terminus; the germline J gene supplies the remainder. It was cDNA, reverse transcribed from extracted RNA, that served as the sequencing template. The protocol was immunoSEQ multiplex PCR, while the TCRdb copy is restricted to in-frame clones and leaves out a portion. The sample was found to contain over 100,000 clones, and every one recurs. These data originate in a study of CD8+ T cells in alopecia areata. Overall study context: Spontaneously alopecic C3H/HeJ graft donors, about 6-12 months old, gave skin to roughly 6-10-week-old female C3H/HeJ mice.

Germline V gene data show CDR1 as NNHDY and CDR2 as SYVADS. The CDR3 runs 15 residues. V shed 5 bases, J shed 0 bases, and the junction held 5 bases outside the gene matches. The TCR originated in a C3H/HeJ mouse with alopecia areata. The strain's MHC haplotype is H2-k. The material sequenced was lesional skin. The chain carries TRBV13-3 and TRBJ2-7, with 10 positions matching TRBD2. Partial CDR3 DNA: TGTGCCAGCAGCGCGGGACTGGGGTCCTCCTAT. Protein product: CASSAGLGSSY. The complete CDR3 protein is CASSAGLGSSYEQYF.